The sequence of this T cell receptor (beta chain) was determined in a study of radiotherapy plus CTLA-4 blockade in lung cancer. V was clipped by 1 base and J by 10 bases, with 5 bases between them. Germline-derived CDR1 and CDR2 are SEHNR and FQNEAQ (reference sequence). This CDR3 is built from 12 residues. General study findings and limits: TCR clones originating in tumors grew in number in blood after radiotherapy plus ipilimumab.

Comments on this clone: Its antigen is not identified.

TCRdb's copy holds only in-frame clones and misses some; the assay was immunoSEQ multiplex PCR. Seen here are 50,000 to 60,000 clones, just under 85% observed once, and the top ten hold roughly 6%. The rearrangement uses TRBV7-9 and TRBJ1-6; TRBD1 might be the D (5 bases). The sample consisted of peripheral blood, taken from a patient treated with radiotherapy plus ipilimumab. This receptor was taken from a human donor with non-small cell lung cancer whose response to radiotherapy plus ipilimumab could not be evaluated. The CDR3 DNA reads TGTGCCAGCAGCTTAGAGGGGTCACCCCTCCACTTT. This codes for CASSLEGSPLHF.